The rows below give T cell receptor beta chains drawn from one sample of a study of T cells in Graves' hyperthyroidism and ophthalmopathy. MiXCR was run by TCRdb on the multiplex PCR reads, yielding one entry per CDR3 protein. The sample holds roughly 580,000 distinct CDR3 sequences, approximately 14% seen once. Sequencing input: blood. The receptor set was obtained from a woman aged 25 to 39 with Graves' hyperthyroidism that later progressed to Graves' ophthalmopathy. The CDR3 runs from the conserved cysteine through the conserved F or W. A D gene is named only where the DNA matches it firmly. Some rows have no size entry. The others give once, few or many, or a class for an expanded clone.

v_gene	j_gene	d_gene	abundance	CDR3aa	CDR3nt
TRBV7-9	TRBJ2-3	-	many	CASSPRTLYTQYF	TGTGCCAGCAGCCCCAGGACCCTATATACGCAGTATTTT
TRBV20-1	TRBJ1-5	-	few	CSARSKNQGLSNQPQHF	TGCAGTGCTAGATCTAAAAATCAGGGTTTGAGCAATCAGCCCCAGCATTTT
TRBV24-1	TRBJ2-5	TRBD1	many	CATSQGTEETQYF	TGTGCCACCAGCCAGGGGACAGAAGAGACCCAGTACTTC
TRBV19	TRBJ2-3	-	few	CASSKAGRGTDTQYF	TGTGCCAGTAGTAAGGCAGGCAGGGGCACAGATACGCAGTATTTT
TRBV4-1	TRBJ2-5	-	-	CASSQRTGPETQYF	TGCGCCAGCAGCCAACGAACAGGGCCCGAGACCCAGTACTTC
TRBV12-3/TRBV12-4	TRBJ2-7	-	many	CASSSPGSRTSYEQYF	TGTGCCAGCAGTTCGCCAGGGTCCCGGACCTCCTACGAGCAGTACTTC
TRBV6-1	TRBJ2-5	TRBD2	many	CASRRSGSHRETQYF	TGTGCCAGCAGACGAAGCGGGAGTCACCGAGAGACCCAGTACTTC
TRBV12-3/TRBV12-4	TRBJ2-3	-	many	CASSPPFGRRTDTQYF	TGTGCCAGCAGTCCCCCGTTTGGGCGGCGCACAGATACGCAGTATTTT
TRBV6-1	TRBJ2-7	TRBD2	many	CASSESLRGTYEQYF	TGTGCCAGCAGTGAATCTCTGCGGGGGACCTACGAGCAGTACTTC
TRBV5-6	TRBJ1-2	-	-	CASRPSTGRHYGYTF	TGTGCCAGCAGACCTTCTACGGGGAGGCACTATGGCTACACCTTC
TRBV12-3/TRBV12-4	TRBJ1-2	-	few	CASAERPNYGYTF	TGTGCCAGCGCGGAGCGGCCCAACTATGGCTACACCTTC
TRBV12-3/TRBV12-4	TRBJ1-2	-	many	CASSETLAYGYTF	TGTGCCAGCAGCGAGACACTCGCCTATGGCTACACCTTC
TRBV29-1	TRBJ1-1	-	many	CSVEDSGNPSVGTEAFF	TGCAGCGTCGAAGATTCAGGGAACCCCTCTGTTGGAACTGAAGCTTTCTTT
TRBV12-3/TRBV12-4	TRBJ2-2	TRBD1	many	CASSNRGAGELFF	TGTGCCAGCAGTAACAGGGGGGCCGGGGAGCTGTTTTTT
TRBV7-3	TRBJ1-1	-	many	CASSLSRTTEAFF	TGTGCCAGCAGCTTAAGTCGCACCACTGAAGCTTTCTTT
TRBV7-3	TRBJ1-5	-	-	CAAASAHQPQHF	TGTGCAGCAGCCAGCGCCCATCAGCCCCAGCATTTT
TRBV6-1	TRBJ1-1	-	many	CAIGEAGQREAFF	TGTGCCATCGGAGAGGCAGGACAGAGGGAAGCTTTCTTT
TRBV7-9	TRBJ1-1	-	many	CASSLVQGGTEAFF	TGTGCCAGCAGCTTAGTGCAGGGCGGCACTGAAGCTTTCTTT
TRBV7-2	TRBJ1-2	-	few	CASSLSTETFNGYTF	TGTGCCAGCAGCTTATCAACAGAAACATTCAATGGCTACACCTTC
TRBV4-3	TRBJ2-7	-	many	CASGRRLEADHEQYF	TGCGCCAGCGGCCGGCGACTAGAGGCGGACCACGAGCAGTACTTC
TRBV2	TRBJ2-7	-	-	CAVLLARTYEQYF	TGTGCCGTTTTACTAGCCCGAACCTACGAGCAGTACTTC
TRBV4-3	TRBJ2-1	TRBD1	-	CASSPGQGSYNGQFF	TGCGCCAGCAGCCCAGGACAGGGGTCCTACAATGGGCAGTTCTTC
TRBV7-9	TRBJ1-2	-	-	CASSSLDAPANYGYTF	TGTGCCAGCAGCTCCCTCGACGCACCGGCGAACTATGGCTACACCTTC
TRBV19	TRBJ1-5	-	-	CASSTAGNSNQPQHF	TGTGCCAGTAGTACCGCGGGGAATAGCAATCAGCCCCAGCATTTT
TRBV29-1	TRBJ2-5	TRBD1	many	CSVDTGARETQYF	TGCAGCGTTGATACAGGGGCGAGAGAGACCCAGTACTTC
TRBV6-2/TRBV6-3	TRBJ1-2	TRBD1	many	CASSPPSGQNYGYTF	TGTGCCAGCAGTCCTCCCTCGGGACAGAACTATGGCTACACCTTC
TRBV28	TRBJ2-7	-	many	CASSLAGGVYEQYF	TGTGCCAGCAGTTTAGCGGGTGGCGTCTACGAGCAGTACTTC
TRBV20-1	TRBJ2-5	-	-	CSAQRSQETQYF	TGCAGTGCGCAGCGATCCCAAGAGACCCAGTACTTC
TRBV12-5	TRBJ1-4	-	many	CASGLDGQPNEKLFF	TGTGCTAGTGGTTTGGACGGACAGCCTAATGAAAAACTGTTTTTT
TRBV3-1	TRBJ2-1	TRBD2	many	CASSQDWASGRAGNEQFF	TGTGCCAGCAGCCAAGATTGGGCTAGCGGGAGGGCCGGCAATGAGCAGTTCTTC
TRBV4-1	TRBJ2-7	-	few	CASSPPNNYEQYF	TGCGCCAGCAGCCCCCCCAATAACTACGAGCAGTACTTC
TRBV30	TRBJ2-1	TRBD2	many	CAWSLGLANNEQFF	TGTGCCTGGAGTCTCGGACTAGCAAACAATGAGCAGTTCTTC
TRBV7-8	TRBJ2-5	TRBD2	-	CASNLNSISSGKETQYF	TGTGCCAGCAACTTAAACAGCATTTCTAGCGGGAAAGAGACCCAGTACTTC
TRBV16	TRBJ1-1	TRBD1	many	CASSQSALRQGGTEAFF	TGTGCCAGCAGCCAATCCGCGCTACGACAGGGGGGCACTGAAGCTTTCTTT
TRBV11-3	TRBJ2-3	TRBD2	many	CASSPRTSGRVTDTQYF	TGTGCCAGCAGCCCTCGGACTAGCGGGAGGGTCACAGATACGCAGTATTTT
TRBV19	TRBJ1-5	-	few	CATTNSTRTYQPQHF	TGTGCCACTACCAACTCGACCAGGACTTATCAGCCCCAGCATTTT
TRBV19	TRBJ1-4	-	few	CASSEEANEKLFF	TGTGCCAGTAGTGAAGAGGCTAATGAAAAACTGTTTTTT